The 23 T cell receptor beta chains given below trace back to one sample, sequenced in a study of human T cells and chemical hapten exposure. Time point noted: patch test 1, 2 weeks after DPC sensitization. Documented treatment: therapeutic diphenylcyclopropenone sensitization with weekly scalp DPC. From the RACE reads, TCRdb called clonotypes with MiXCR, one entry per CDR3 protein. The sample holds about 380,000 distinct CDR3 sequences; approximately 5% are singletons and the top ten take around 2%. Sequencing used whole blood, obtained in connection with sensitization to the hapten diphenylcyclopropenone (DPC). Source of these receptors: a woman in her fifties or sixties with alopecia areata. Some clones in this sample may be carry-over from other donors' samples.

In this sample, this clonotype turned up a few times. This chain links TRBV27 with TRBJ2-2; D call uncertain. Trimming removed 2 bases at V and 5 bases at J, with 6 bases between. Germline loops: CDR1 MNHEY, CDR2 SMNVEV (reference sequence). This CDR3 has 13 amino acids. As DNA, the CDR3 is TGTGCCAGCAGTTTACTAGTTACCGGGGAGCTGTTTTTT. Its translation is CASSLLVTGELFF.

This clonotype was detected many times. The chain joins TRBV9 to TRBJ2-2; D uncertain. Deletions cut 0 bases from V and 7 bases from J, with 7 bases between. Germline V CDR1 and CDR2: SGDLS, YYNGEE. This CDR3 has 13 residues. In DNA, the CDR3 is TGTGCCAGCAGCGTAGTTGGCGTCGGGGAGCTGTTTTTT. Amino acid sequence: CASSVVGVGELFF.

The table lists this clonotype with a few counts. The chain couples TRBV2 to TRBJ1-2; D unclear. Germline-derived CDR1 and CDR2 are SNHLY and FYNNEI. The CDR3 is made up of 11 amino acids. Trimming took 1 base from V and 7 from J, leaving 4 bases between them. CDR3 amino acids: CASSEGGGYTF. The DNA for the CDR3 is TGTGCCAGCAGTGAAGGGGGTGGCTACACCTTC.

This clonotype has just a few counts. The rearrangement joins TRBV20-1 to TRBJ2-1; D may correspond to TRBD1 or TRBD2 (5 bases each). Trimming took 3 bases from V and 0 from J, leaving 12 bases between them. From germline, CDR1 is DFQATT and CDR2 SNEGSKA (reference sequence). This CDR3 region has 15 residues. The CDR3 DNA sequence: TGCAGTGCTAGTCGGGGACCCTTCTCCTACAATGAGCAGTTCTTC. This sequence encodes CSASRGPFSYNEQFF.

The chain couples TRBV11-2 to TRBJ2-3; 8 nucleotides align to TRBD1. V trimming: 5 bases; J trimming: 2 bases; junction bases outside the gene matches: 9. The CDR3 covers 16 residues. Germline CDR1 is SGHAT and CDR2 is FQNNGV. The CDR3 loop reads CASSKPPDRATDTQYF. DNA of the CDR3: TGTGCCAGCAGCAAGCCCCCGGACAGGGCCACAGATACGCAGTATTTT. Looking up the rest from reference TRBV11-2 and TRBJ2-3 gives the full variable domain: EAGVAQSPRYKIIEKRQSVAFWCNPISGHATLYWYQQILGQGPKLLIQFQNNGVVDDSQLPKDRFSAERLKGVDSTLKIQPAKLEDSAVYLCASSKPPDRATDTQYFGPGTRLTVL.

The rearrangement joins TRBV9 to TRBJ1-4; D not certain. V was clipped by 3 bases and J by 1 base, with 19 bases between them. Looked up from germline, CDR1 is SGDLS and CDR2 is YYNGEE. The CDR3 runs to 18 residues. The CDR3 bases are TGTGCCAGCAGCGCCGGGTCCTTAAGTTGGGGAACTAATGAAAAACTGTTTTTT. It yields the protein CASSAGSLSWGTNEKLFF. The full variable domain, completed using reference TRBV9 and TRBJ1-4, is DSGVTQTPKHLITATGQRVTLRCSPRSGDLSVYWYQQSLDQGLQFLIQYYNGEERAKGNILERFSAQQFPDLHSELNLSSLELGDSALYFCASSAGSLSWGTNEKLFFGSGTQLSVL.

This clonotype was seen repeatedly, ten times or more. The genes are TRBV11-2 and TRBJ1-2, with D unclear. V was clipped by 3 bases and J by 2 bases, with 4 bases between them. Germline loops: CDR1 SGHAT, CDR2 FQNNGV. This CDR3 is built from 12 residues. This CDR3 reads CASSFPNYGYTF. The CDR3 DNA sequence: TGTGCCAGCAGCTTCCCCAACTATGGCTACACCTTC.

This clonotype was recorded at least ten times. V usage is TRBV27 and J usage is TRBJ2-6; D unresolved. Germline V gene lookup returns CDR1 MNHEY and CDR2 SMNVEV (reference sequence). Trimming removed 8 bases at V and 0 bases at J, with 11 bases between. CDR3 length: 15 residues. CDR3 sequence reads: CASVKPRSGANVLTF. The CDR3 DNA follows: TGTGCCAGCGTAAAGCCCCGCTCTGGGGCCAACGTCCTGACTTTC.

This clonotype was observed at least ten times. This chain joins TRBV6-5 and TRBJ2-3; D may be TRBD1 (5 bases). Germline CDR1 and CDR2: MNHEY and SVGAGI. Trimming took off 6 bases at V and 3 bases at J, with 13 bases between the two ends. The CDR3 covers 14 residues. CDR3 coding DNA: TGTGCCAGCAGGTTGGACATTTGGACAGATACGCAGTATTTT. Its protein product is CASRLDIWTDTQYF.

This clonotype was counted a few times. The chain couples TRBV12-5 to TRBJ2-7; no firm D call. V lost 2 bases to trimming and J lost 7 bases, with 9 bases between them. This CDR3 contains 12 residues. Germline CDR1 LGHNT, CDR2 FRNRAP. Here the CDR3 reads CASGLSVLEQYF. CDR3 nucleotides: TGTGCTAGTGGTTTGTCAGTTTTAGAGCAGTACTTC.

The genes are TRBV11-2 and TRBJ2-1; D is possibly TRBD2 (5 bases). Trimming pared 5 bases from V and 0 bases from J, leaving 11 bases between. Germline CDR1 SGHAT, CDR2 FQNNGV. The CDR3 has 15 amino acids. The CDR3 DNA sequence: TGTGCCAGCAGCCCTGAAGGGAGCTCCTACAATGAGCAGTTCTTC. Translated: CASSPEGSSYNEQFF.

The V call is TRBV9, the J call TRBJ2-3; D is uncertain. In germline, CDR1 is SGDLS, CDR2 YYNGEE. The V end was cut by 1 base, the J end by 4 bases, with 4 bases between. This CDR3 has 12 residues. The CDR3 region has the DNA TGTGCCAGCAGCGTAACGTCAGATACGCAGTATTTT. Translating it yields CASSVTSDTQYF.

This clonotype was recorded a few times. The chain joins TRBV20-1 to TRBJ2-5; tentatively, D is TRBD2 (7 bases). In germline, CDR1 is DFQATT, CDR2 SNEGSKA (reference sequence). The CDR3 loop spans 14 amino acids. Trimming removed 6 bases from V and 1 base from J, with 15 bases in between. Here the CDR3 reads CSAEIRGGQETQYF. The CDR3 DNA reads TGCAGTGCAGAGATTAGGGGGGGCCAAGAGACCCAGTACTTC.

The table lists this clonotype with many counts. The genes are TRBV29-1 and TRBJ2-1; D unresolved. From germline, CDR1 is SQVTM and CDR2 ANQGSEA. The CDR3 spans 17 residues. V dropped 1 base and J dropped 0 bases, with 16 bases sitting between them. For the CDR3, the DNA is TGCAGCGTTGAAGCATCATGGGCCCAGAGCTCCTACAATGAGCAGTTCTTC. The encoded protein is CSVEASWAQSSYNEQFF.

This clonotype was counted at least ten times. The chain links TRBV5-1 to TRBJ2-2, with D perhaps matching TRBD2 (6 bases). CDR1 is SGHRS and CDR2 is YFSETQ in the germline V gene. Trimming left V 6 bases short and J 4 bases short, with 13 bases between. The CDR3 runs to 14 residues. CDR3 in amino acids: CASKPGLSTGELFF. The CDR3 nucleotides read TGCGCCAGCAAACCGGGACTTAGCACCGGGGAGCTGTTTTTT.

This clonotype has only a few counts. The J gene is TRBJ2-1, the V gene TRBV4-1; D is possibly TRBD1 or TRBD2 (5 bases each). Germline assignment: CDR1 MGHRA and CDR2 YSYEKL. The length of the CDR3 is 15 residues. V was cut by 3 bases and J by 2 bases, with 11 bases left in between. The CDR3 DNA follows: TGCGCCAGCAGCCATACGAGGGACCCCTACAATGAGCAGTTCTTC. Protein: CASSHTRDPYNEQFF.

This clonotype was detected ten times or more. This chain links TRBV7-6 with TRBJ2-3, with D possibly being TRBD2 (6 bases). CDR3 length: 15 amino acids. Germline V gene lookup returns CDR1 SGHVS and CDR2 FNYEAQ. Between the trimmed V and J ends, which lost 7 bases and 2 bases, there was a span of 16 bases. Here the CDR3 DNA reads TGTGCCAGCACCCTGGGGGGAGGACCCACAGATACGCAGTATTTT. It translates to CASTLGGGPTDTQYF.

The chain carries TRBV12-3 or TRBV12-4 and TRBJ2-7; the D gene could be TRBD1 or TRBD2 (5 bases each). Between the trimmed V and J ends, which lost 7 bases and 0 bases, there was a span of 10 bases. The CDR3 loop spans 13 amino acids. CDR3 region: CASTPGPSYEQYF. The CDR3 DNA sequence: TGTGCCAGCACCCCGGGACCCTCCTACGAGCAGTACTTC.

This rearrangement joins TRBV7-2 to TRBJ1-2, with 7 bases lining up with TRBD1. With 4 bases clipped from V and 8 bases from J, the junction kept 7 bases outside the gene matches. The CDR3 length is 13 residues. CDR1 and CDR2 from the germline V gene are SGHTA and FQGNSA. The CDR3 loop reads CASSSRGTGGYTF. For the CDR3, the DNA is TGTGCCAGCAGCTCCAGGGGGACCGGAGGCTACACCTTC. Using reference TRBV7-2 and TRBJ1-2 for the parts outside the CDR3, the full variable domain is GAGVSQSPSNKVTEKGKDVELRCDPISGHTALYWYRQSLGQGLEFLIYFQGNSAPDKSGLPSDRFSAERTGGSVSTLTIQRTQQEDSAVYLCASSSRGTGGYTFGSGTRLTVV.

Note on this clonotype: This may be a read error: a much more frequent sequence differs by one nucleotide. The chain uses TRBV4-2 and TRBJ2-7; D might be TRBD1 (5 bases). Germline V gives CDR1 LGHNA, CDR2 YNFKEQ. The CDR3 is 13 amino acids. As DNA, the CDR3 is TGTGTCAGCAGCCCTAAACCCAGGGACGAGCAGTACTTC. It encodes CVSSPKPRDEQYF.

This clonotype was counted at least ten times. The junction does not match germline at one end; this may be a read error. The chain is built from TRBV6-2 or TRBV6-3 and TRBJ2-7; 8 nucleotides match TRBD1. Germline CDR1 is MNHEY and CDR2 is SVGEGT. The CDR3 has 10 amino acids. CDR3 nucleotides: TGTGCCAGAATCCCGGGACAGGTAAACTTC. The encoded protein is CARIPGQVNF.

This clonotype came up a few times. This chain connects TRBV28 to TRBJ2-6; D unresolved. Germline V lookup: CDR1 MDHEN, CDR2 SYDVKM. CDR3 length equals 13 residues. Trimming removed 8 bases at V and 0 bases at J, with 5 bases between. The CDR3 sequence is CASLDSGANVLTF. DNA of the CDR3: TGTGCCAGCCTAGACTCTGGGGCCAACGTCCTGACTTTC.

This clonotype was detected many times. This chain connects TRBV11-2 to TRBJ1-3; TRBD1 matches at 7 bases. This CDR3 region has 17 residues. Germline V gene data show CDR1 as SGHAT and CDR2 as FQNNGV. V was pared by 5 bases and J by 1 base, with 11 bases of the junction left unmatched. The CDR3 DNA reads TGTGCCAGCAGCAACATACTACAGGGGCGATCTGGAAACACCATATATTTT. It is translated as CASSNILQGRSGNTIYF.